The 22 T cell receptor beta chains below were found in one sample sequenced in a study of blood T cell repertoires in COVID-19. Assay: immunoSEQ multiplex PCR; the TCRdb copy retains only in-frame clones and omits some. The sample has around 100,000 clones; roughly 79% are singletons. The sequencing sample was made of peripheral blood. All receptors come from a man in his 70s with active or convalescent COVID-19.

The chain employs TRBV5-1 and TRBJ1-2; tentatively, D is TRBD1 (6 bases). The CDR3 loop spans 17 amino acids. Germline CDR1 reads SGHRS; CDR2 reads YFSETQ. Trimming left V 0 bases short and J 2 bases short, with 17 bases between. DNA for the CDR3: TGCGCCAGCAGCTTGGCGCACAGGTTAGGGGGAAACTATGGCTACACCTTC. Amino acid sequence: CASSLAHRLGGNYGYTF.

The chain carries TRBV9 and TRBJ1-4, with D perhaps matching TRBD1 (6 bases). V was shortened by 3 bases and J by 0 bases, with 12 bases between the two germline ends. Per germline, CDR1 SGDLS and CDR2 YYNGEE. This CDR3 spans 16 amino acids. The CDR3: CASSGRTDPTNEKLFF. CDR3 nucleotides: TGTGCCAGCAGCGGAAGGACAGACCCAACTAATGAAAAACTGTTTTTT. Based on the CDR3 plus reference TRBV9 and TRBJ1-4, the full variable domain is DSGVTQTPKHLITATGQRVTLRCSPRSGDLSVYWYQQSLDQGLQFLIQYYNGEERAKGNILERFSAQQFPDLHSELNLSSLELGDSALYFCASSGRTDPTNEKLFFGSGTQLSVL.

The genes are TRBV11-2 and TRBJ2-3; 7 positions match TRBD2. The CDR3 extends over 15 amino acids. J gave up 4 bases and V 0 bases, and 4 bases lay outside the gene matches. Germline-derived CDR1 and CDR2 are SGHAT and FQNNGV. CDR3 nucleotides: TGTGCCAGCAGCTTAGATGGCGGGAGCTCAGATACGCAGTATTTT. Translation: CASSLDGGSSDTQYF.

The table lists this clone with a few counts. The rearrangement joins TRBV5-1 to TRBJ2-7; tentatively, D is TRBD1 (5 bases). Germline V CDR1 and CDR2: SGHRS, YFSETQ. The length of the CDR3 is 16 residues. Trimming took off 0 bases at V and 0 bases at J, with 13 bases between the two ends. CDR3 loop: CASSLDPTASSYEQYF. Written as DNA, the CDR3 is TGCGCCAGCAGCTTGGACCCGACAGCTAGCTCCTACGAGCAGTACTTC.

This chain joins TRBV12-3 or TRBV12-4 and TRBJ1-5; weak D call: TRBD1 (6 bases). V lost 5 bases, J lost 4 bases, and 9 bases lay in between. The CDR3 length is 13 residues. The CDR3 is CASSPDRNQPQHF. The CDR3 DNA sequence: TGTGCCAGCAGTCCAGACAGGAATCAGCCCCAGCATTTT.

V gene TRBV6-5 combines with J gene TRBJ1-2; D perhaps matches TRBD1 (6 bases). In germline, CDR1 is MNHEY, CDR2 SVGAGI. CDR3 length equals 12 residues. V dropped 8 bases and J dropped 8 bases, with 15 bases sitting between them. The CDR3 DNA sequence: TGTGCCAGCCAAGAAGTAGGGGGAGGCTACACCTTC. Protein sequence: CASQEVGGGYTF.

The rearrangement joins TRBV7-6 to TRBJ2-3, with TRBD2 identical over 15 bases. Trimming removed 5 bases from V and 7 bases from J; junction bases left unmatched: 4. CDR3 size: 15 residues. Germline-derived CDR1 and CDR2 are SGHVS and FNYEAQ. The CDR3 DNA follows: TGTGCCAGCAGCATGGGACTAGCGGGAGGATATACGCAGTATTTT. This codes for CASSMGLAGGYTQYF.

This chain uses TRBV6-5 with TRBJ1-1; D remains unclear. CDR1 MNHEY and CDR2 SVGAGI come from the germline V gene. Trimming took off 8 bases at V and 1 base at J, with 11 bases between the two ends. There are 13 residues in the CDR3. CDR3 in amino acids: CASSTRENTEAFF. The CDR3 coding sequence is TGTGCCAGCTCAACTAGGGAGAACACTGAAGCTTTCTTT.

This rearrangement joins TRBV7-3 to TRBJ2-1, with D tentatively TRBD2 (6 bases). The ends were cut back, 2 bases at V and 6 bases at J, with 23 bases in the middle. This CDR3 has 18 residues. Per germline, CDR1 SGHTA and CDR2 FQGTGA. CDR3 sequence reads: CASSLRGGDDDSGNEQFF. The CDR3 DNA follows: TGTGCCAGCAGCTTACGAGGAGGGGACGATGATAGCGGCAATGAGCAGTTCTTC. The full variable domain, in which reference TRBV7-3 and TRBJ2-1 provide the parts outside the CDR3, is GAGVSQTPSNKVTEKGKYVELRCDPISGHTALYWYRQSLGQGPEFLIYFQGTGAADDSGLPNDRFFAVRPEGSVSTLKIQRTERGDSAVYLCASSLRGGDDDSGNEQFFGPGTRLTVL.

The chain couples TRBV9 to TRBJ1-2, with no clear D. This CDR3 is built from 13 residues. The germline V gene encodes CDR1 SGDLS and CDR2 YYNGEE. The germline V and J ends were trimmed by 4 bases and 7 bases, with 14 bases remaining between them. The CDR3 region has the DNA TGTGCCAGCAGCCTCACGGGGAGGTCTGGCTACACCTTC. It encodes CASSLTGRSGYTF.

The CDR3 loop is CASNGEFYEQYF. The CDR3 nucleotides are TGTGCCAGCAACGGGGAATTCTACGAGCAGTACTTC. The chain links TRBV5-5 to TRBJ2-7, with a weak D call TRBD2 (5 bases). CDR1 SGHKS and CDR2 YYEKEE come from the germline V gene (reference sequence). V was cut by 6 bases and J by 3 bases, with 10 bases left in between. The CDR3 extends over 12 amino acids.

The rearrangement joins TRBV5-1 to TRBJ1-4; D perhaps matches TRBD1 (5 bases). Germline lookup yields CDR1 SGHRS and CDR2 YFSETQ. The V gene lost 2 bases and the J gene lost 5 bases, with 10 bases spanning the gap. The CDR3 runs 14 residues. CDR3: CASSFGAGNEKLFF. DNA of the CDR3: TGCGCCAGCAGCTTTGGGGCAGGGAATGAAAAACTGTTTTTT.

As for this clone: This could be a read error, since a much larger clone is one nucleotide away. CDR3 in amino acids: CASRGWGGRGGTLYNEQFF. CDR3 sequence (DNA): TGTGCCAGCCGCGGATGGGGGGGACGCGGGGGAACCCTATACAATGAGCAGTTCTTC. This chain links TRBV7-2 with TRBJ2-1; TRBD2 matches at 7 bases. Germline V gene sequence: CDR1 SGHTA, CDR2 FQGNSA. This CDR3 comprises 19 residues. V trimming: 8 bases; J trimming: 4 bases; junction bases outside the gene matches: 23.

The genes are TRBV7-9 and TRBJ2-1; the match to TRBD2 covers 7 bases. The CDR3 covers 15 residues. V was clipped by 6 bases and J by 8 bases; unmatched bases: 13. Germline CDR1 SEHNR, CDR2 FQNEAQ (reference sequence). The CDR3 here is CASRYGLVEHDEQFF. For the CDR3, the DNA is TGTGCCAGCAGATACGGACTAGTAGAACACGATGAGCAGTTCTTC.

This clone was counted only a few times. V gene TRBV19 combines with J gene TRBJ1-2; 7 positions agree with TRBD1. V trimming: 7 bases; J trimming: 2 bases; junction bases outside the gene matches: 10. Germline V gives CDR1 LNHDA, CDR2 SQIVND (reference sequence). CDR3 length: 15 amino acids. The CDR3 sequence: CASTPMGQWNYGYTF. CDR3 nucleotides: TGTGCCAGTACCCCTATGGGACAGTGGAACTATGGCTACACCTTC.

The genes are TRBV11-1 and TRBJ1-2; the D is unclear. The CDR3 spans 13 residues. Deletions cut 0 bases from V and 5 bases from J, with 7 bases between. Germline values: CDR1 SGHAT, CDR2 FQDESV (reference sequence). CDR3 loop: CASSLAGGYGYTF. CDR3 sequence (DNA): TGTGCCAGCAGCTTAGCTGGAGGTTATGGCTACACCTTC.

The CDR3 bases are TGCGCCAGCAGCCAAGATCACGGGGGGCGCCTGGATGGCTACACCTTC. Translating it yields CASSQDHGGRLDGYTF. The chain joins TRBV4-1 to TRBJ1-2; D might be TRBD1 (6 bases). V was shortened by 0 bases and J by 6 bases, with 17 bases between the two germline ends. The germline gives CDR1 MGHRA, CDR2 YSYEKL. The CDR3 is 16 residues long.

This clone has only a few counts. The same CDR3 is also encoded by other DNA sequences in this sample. This CDR3 is CASRTGSNQPQHF. The CDR3 nucleotides read TGTGCCAGTAGGACAGGCTCTAATCAGCCCCAGCATTTT. The gene calls are TRBV12-3 or TRBV12-4 and TRBJ1-5, with TRBD1 identical over 7 bases. J was trimmed by 4 bases and V by 9 bases; bases with no gene match: 6. CDR3 length: 13 amino acids.

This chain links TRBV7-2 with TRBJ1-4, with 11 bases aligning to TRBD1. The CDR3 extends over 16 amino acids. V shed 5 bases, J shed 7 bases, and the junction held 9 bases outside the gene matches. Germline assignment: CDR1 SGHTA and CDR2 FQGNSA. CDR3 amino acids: CASSITRGTGGEKLFF. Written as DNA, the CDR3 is TGTGCCAGCAGCATAACTCGAGGGACAGGGGGTGAAAAACTGTTTTTT.

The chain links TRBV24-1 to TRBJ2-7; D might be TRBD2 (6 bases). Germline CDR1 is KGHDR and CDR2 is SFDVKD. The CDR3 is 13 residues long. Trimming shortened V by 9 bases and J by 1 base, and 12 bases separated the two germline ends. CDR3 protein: CATQGDLSYEQYF. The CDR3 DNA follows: TGTGCCACCCAAGGGGACTTATCCTACGAGCAGTACTTC.

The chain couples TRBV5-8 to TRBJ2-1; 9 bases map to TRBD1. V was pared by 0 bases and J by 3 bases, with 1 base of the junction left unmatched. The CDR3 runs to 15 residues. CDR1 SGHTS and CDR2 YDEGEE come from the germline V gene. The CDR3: CASSLATGGYNEQFF. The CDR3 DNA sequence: TGTGCCAGCAGCTTGGCGACAGGGGGCTACAATGAGCAGTTCTTC.

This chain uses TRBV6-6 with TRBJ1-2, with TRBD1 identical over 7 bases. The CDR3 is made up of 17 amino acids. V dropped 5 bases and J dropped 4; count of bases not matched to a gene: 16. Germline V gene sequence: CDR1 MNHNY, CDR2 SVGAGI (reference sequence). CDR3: CASSPPGQQMDFYGYTF. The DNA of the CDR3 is TGTGCCAGCAGTCCACCGGGACAGCAAATGGATTTCTATGGCTACACCTTC.